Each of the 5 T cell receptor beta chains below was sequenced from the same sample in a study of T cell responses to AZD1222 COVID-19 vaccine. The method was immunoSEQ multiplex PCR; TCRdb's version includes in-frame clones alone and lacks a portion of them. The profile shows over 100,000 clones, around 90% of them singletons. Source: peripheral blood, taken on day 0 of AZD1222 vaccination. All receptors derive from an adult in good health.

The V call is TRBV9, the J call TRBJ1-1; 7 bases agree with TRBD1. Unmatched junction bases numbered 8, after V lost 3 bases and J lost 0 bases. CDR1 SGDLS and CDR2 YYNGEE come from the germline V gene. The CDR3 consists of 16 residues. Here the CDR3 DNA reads TGTGCCAGCAGCGCCACAGGGGCCCCGATGAACACTGAAGCTTTCTTT. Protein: CASSATGAPMNTEAFF.

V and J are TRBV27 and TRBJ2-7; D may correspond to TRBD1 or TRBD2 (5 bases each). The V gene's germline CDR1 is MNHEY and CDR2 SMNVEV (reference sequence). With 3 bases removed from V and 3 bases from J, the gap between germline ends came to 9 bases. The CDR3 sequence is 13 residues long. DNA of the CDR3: TGTGCCAGCAGTTTGGGACCTATCTACGAGCAGTACTTC. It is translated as CASSLGPIYEQYF.

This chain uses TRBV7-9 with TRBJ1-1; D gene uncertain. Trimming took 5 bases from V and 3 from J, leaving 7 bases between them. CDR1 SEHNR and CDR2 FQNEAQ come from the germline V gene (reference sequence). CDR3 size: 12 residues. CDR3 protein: CASSRWDTEAFF. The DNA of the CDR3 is TGTGCCAGCAGCCGGTGGGACACTGAAGCTTTCTTT.

The DNA of the CDR3 is TGCGCCAGCAGGTGGGGGGTCGGGAGTGACAAAAACATTCAGTACTTC. Translated, it gives CASRWGVGSDKNIQYF. This chain links TRBV10-2 with TRBJ2-4; D is possibly TRBD2 (6 bases). This CDR3 is built from 16 residues. Trimming removed 6 bases at V and 3 bases at J, with 18 bases between. Germline V CDR1 and CDR2: WSHSY, SAAADI.

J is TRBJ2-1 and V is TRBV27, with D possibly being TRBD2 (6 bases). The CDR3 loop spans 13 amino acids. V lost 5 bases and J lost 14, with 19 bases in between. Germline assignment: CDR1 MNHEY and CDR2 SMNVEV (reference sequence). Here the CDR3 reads CASSAGTFKREFF. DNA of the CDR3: TGTGCCAGCAGTGCCGGGACTTTCAAAAGAGAGTTCTTC.